This T cell receptor beta chain is from a study of early T cells in non-severe SARS-CoV-2 infection. For the study at large: The input, bulk RNA from unsorted whole blood, was sequenced, and chains were unpaired. Study results and limitations: Database matching using VDJdb favored anti-spike CD8 responses, with private and CD4 specificities left missing.

Unique molecular identifiers were attached to individual cDNA molecules. In TCRdb, the 5' RACE reads were re-called with MiXCR into one record per CDR3 protein. Of 51,000 or so distinct CDR3 sequences in the sample, approximately 11% were seen once. This clonotype was detected ten times or more. The antigen is unknown. Material: whole blood. The TCR comes from an adult who was a healthcare worker with PCR-confirmed SARS-CoV-2 infection or an uninfected control (not recorded which).

The CDR3 reads CASSLQQREIYNEQFF. DNA of the CDR3: TGTGCCAGCAGCTTACAACAGCGGGAGATCTACAATGAGCAGTTCTTC. V usage is TRBV7-8 and J usage is TRBJ2-1; 8 bases map to TRBD2. CDR3 size: 16 residues. The trim removed 2 bases at V and 3 bases at J, leaving 6 bases unmatched. CDR1 is SGHVS and CDR2 is FQNEAQ in the germline V gene.